The clone carrying this T cell receptor beta chain was counted once. This sample is drawn from a study of OX40 agonist ivuxolimab in advanced cancers. TCRdb's table, derived via immunoSEQ multiplex PCR, lists solely in-frame clones and lacks some. The sample consists of tens of thousands of clones, roughly 86% of them appearing once. Germline values: CDR1 KGHSH, CDR2 LQKENI. CDR3 length: 15 amino acids. The V gene lost 3 bases and the J gene lost 1 base, with 12 bases spanning the gap. Sequenced here: CD4+ or CD8+ T cells sorted from blood, sampled in a trial of the OX40 agonist ivuxolimab. The source is an adult with an advanced solid tumor such as melanoma, head and neck, liver or kidney cancer. The chain uses TRBV18 and TRBJ1-1; D may be TRBD1 (5 bases). The CDR3 DNA reads as TGTGCCAGCTCACCTATTCGACAGCAGAACACTGAAGCTTTCTTT. It specifies CASSPIRQQNTEAFF.